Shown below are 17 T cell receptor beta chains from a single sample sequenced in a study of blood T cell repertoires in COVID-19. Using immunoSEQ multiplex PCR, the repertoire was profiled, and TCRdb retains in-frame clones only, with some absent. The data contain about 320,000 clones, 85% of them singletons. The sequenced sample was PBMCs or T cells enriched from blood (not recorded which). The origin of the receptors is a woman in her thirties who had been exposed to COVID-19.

CDR3 DNA sequence: TGTGCCAGCTCAACGGACAGAACCTCAGAAAAACTGTTTTTT. Amino acid sequence: CASSTDRTSEKLFF. This chain links TRBV6-5 with TRBJ1-4, with D tentatively TRBD1 (6 bases). Germline V CDR1 and CDR2: MNHEY, SVGAGI. The CDR3 spans 14 residues. V was clipped by 8 bases and J by 8 bases, with 18 bases between them.

The CDR3 reads CASSPGGSWASGPYEQYF. The DNA for the CDR3 is TGTGCCAGCAGCCCGGGCGGCAGTTGGGCTAGCGGTCCCTACGAGCAGTACTTC. V is TRBV14 and J is TRBJ2-7; 7 positions agree with TRBD2. V shed 4 bases and J 2 bases; nucleotides not matched to a gene: 17. The CDR3 covers 18 residues. The germline V gene encodes CDR1 SGHDN and CDR2 FVKESK.

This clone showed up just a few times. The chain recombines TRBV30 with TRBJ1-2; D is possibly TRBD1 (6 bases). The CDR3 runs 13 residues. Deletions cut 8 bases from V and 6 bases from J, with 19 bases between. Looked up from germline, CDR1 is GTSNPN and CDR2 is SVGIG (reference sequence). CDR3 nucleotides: TGTGCCCGACAATACAGGGAGAGGGATGGCTACACCTTC. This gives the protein CARQYRERDGYTF.

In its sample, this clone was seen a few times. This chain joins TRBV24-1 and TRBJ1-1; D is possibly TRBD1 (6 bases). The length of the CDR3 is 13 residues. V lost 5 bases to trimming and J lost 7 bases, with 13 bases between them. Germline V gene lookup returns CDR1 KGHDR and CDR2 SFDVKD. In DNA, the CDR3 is TGTGCCACCAGTGTCCACGACAGGAGTGAAGCTTTCTTT. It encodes CATSVHDRSEAFF.

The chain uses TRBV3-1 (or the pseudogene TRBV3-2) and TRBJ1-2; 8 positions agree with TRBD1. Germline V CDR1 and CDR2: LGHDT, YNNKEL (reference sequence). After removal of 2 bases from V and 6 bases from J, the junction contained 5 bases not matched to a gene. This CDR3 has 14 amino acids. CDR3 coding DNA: TGTGCCAGCAGCCAACAGGACAGGGACCATGGCTACACCTTC. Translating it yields CASSQQDRDHGYTF.

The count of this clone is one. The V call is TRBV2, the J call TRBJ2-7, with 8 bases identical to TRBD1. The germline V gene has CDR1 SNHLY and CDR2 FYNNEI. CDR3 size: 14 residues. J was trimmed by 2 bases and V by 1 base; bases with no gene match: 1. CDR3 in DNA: TGTGCCAGCAGTGAAGGGACAGGGACCTACGAGCAGTACTTC. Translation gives CASSEGTGTYEQYF.

The CDR3 here is CAISPRADTQYF. The DNA of the CDR3 is TGTGCCATCAGCCCCAGGGCAGATACGCAGTATTTT. The chain carries TRBV10-3 and TRBJ2-3; D is perhaps TRBD1 (5 bases). Germline lookup yields CDR1 ENHRY and CDR2 SYGVKD. Trimming stripped 6 bases from V and 4 bases from J, with 8 bases between. The CDR3 has 12 residues.

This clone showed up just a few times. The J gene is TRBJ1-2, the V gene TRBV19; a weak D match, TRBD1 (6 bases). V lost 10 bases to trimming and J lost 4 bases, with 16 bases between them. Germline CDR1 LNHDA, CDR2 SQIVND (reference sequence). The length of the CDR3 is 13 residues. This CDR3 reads CATKDSMLYGYTF. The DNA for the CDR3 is TGTGCCACCAAGGACAGTATGCTCTATGGCTACACCTTC.

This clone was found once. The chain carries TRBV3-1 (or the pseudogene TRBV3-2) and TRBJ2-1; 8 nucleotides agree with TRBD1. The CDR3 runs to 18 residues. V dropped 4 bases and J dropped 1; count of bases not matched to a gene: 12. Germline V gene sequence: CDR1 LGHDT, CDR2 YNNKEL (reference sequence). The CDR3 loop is CASSPGTGPSSSYNEQFF. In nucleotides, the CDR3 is TGTGCCAGCAGCCCCGGGACAGGCCCTTCGTCGTCCTACAATGAGCAGTTCTTC.

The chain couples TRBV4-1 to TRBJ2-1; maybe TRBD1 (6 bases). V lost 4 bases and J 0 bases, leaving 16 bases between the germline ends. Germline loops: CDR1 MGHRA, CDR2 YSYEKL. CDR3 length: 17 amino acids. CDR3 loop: CASSRPRDRSSYNEQFF. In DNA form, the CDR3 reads TGCGCCAGCAGCCGACCGCGTGACAGGAGCTCCTACAATGAGCAGTTCTTC.

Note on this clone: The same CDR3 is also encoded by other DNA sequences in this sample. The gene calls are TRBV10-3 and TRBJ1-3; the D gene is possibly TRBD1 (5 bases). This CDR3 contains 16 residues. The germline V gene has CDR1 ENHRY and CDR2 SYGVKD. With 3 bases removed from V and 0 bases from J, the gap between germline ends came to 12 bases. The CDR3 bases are TGTGCCATCAGTGAATTGCAGGGCTACTCTGGAAACACCATATATTTT. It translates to CAISELQGYSGNTIYF.

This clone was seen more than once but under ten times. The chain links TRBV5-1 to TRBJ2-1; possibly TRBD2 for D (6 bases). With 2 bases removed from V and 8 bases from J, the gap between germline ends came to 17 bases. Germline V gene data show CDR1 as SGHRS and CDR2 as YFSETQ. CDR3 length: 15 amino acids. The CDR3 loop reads CASSFRGLNLDEQFF. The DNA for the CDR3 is TGCGCCAGCAGCTTCCGGGGACTTAATTTAGATGAGCAGTTCTTC.

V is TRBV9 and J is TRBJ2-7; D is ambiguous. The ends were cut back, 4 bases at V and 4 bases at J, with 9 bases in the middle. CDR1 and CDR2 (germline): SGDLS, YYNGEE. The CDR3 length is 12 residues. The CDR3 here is CASSPRVYEQYF. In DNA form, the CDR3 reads TGTGCCAGCAGCCCTCGGGTGTACGAGCAGTACTTC. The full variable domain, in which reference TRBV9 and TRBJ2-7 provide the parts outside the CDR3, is DSGVTQTPKHLITATGQRVTLRCSPRSGDLSVYWYQQSLDQGLQFLIQYYNGEERAKGNILERFSAQQFPDLHSELNLSSLELGDSALYFCASSPRVYEQYFGPGTRLTVT.

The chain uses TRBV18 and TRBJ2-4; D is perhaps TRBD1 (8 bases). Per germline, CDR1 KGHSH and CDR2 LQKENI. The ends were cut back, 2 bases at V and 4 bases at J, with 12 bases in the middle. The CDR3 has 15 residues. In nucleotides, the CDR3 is TGTGCCAGCTCACCAAAACAGGGGGGGAAAAACATTCAGTACTTC. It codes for CASSPKQGGKNIQYF.

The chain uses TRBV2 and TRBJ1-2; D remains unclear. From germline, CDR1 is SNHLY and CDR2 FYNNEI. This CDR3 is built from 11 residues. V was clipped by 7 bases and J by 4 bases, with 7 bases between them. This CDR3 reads CASNGVYGYTF. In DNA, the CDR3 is TGTGCCAGCAACGGGGTCTATGGCTACACCTTC.

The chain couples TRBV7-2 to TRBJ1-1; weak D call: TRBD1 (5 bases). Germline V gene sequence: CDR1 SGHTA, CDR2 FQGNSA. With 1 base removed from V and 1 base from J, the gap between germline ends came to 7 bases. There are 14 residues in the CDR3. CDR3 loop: CASSLVQGNTEAFF. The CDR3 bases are TGTGCCAGCAGCTTAGTGCAGGGGAACACTGAAGCTTTCTTT.

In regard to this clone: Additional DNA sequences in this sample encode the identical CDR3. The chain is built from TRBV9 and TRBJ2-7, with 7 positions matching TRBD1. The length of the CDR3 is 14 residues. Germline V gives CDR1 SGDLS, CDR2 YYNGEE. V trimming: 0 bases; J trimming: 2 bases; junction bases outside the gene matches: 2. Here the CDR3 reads CASSVGQGAYEQYF. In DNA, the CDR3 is TGTGCCAGCAGCGTAGGGCAGGGGGCCTACGAGCAGTACTTC.